A selection of T cell receptor beta chains follows, all from one sample in a study of T cell repertoires in cytomegalovirus infection. No antigen has been assigned to these receptors. TCRdb re-called the reads with MiXCR, one entry per CDR3 protein. Among 360,000 or so distinct CDR3 sequences listed, about 35% were seen once. The sequencing used cultured PBMCs, collected from culture after CMV antigen stimulation. These receptors came from a human donor in good health (CMV status not recorded). Some clones in this sample may be carry-over from other donors' samples. The CDR3 runs from the conserved cysteine through the conserved F or W. D genes are given only for firm matches. Clone size appears in some rows only: once, few, many, or a class for an expanded clone.

TRBV5-4	TRBD1	NA	TRBJ1-6	TGTGCCAGCAGCGATGGACAGGGTTATAATTCACCCCTCCACTTT	CASSDGQGYNSPLHF
TRBV7-2	NA	few	TRBJ2-3	TGTGCCAGCAGCCAGCTAGCAGGGATTACCACAGATACGCAGTATTTT	CASSQLAGITTDTQYF
TRBV7-9	NA	NA	TRBJ2-2	TGTGCCAGCAGTCCCGCGACAGACTACACCGGGGAGCTGTTTTTT	CASSPATDYTGELFF
TRBV28	NA	NA	TRBJ2-1	TGTGCCATTGGGGGGCTAGCAGTCAATGAGCAGTTCTTC	CAIGGLAVNEQFF
TRBV15	NA	NA	TRBJ2-6	TGTGCCACCAGCAGACCGGGACGGCGCTCTGGGGCCAACGTCCTGACTTTC	CATSRPGRRSGANVLTF
TRBV5-4	NA	NA	TRBJ2-7	TGTGCCAGCAGCGAAAGAGGGGGGAGTATTTACTACGAGCAGTACTTC	CASSERGGSIYYEQYF
TRBV28	NA	NA	TRBJ1-1	TGTGCCAGCCCCCCTCCGCAGAGCCCCACTGAAGCTTTCTTT	CASPPPQSPTEAFF
TRBV2	NA	once	TRBJ1-2	TGTGCCAGCAGTGAAGGGTACAGGTCTGTCTACACCTTC	CASSEGYRSVYTF
TRBV19	TRBD1	NA	TRBJ2-3	TGTGCCACCAACTTACAGGGGGCAGCCGATACGCAGTATTTT	CATNLQGAADTQYF
TRBV28	TRBD1	NA	TRBJ1-2	TGTGCCATTTCACCGGGGGGGACAGGGGTTTCGGATGGCTACACCTTC	CAISPGGTGVSDGYTF
TRBV6-2/TRBV6-3	TRBD1	NA	TRBJ1-2	TGTGCCAGCAGTTACGTCCCGGGACAGGGCAGCTATGGCTACACCTTC	CASSYVPGQGSYGYTF
TRBV29-1	NA	NA	TRBJ1-2	TGCAGCGTGGCCCGGAGGGAGTATGGCTACACCTTC	CSVARREYGYTF
TRBV2	NA	few	TRBJ2-5	TGTGCCAGCAGGGATCCCGACTGGAAAGAGACCCAGTACTTC	CASRDPDWKETQYF
TRBV7-2	NA	few	TRBJ2-2	TGTGCCAGCAGCTGGCTGGGGCTCACCGGGGAGCTGTTTTTT	CASSWLGLTGELFF
TRBV20-1	TRBD1	NA	TRBJ2-5	TGCAGTGCAACGTCTTACCGGGACAGGGGAGAAGAGACCCAGTACTTC	CSATSYRDRGEETQYF
TRBV12-3/TRBV12-4	TRBD1	NA	TRBJ1-3	TGTGCCAGCAGTAATAGACAGGGTTTGGACACCATATATTTT	CASSNRQGLDTIYF
TRBV5-1	NA	NA	TRBJ1-1	TGCGCCAGCAGCTTTTGGGGCGGCGACACTGAAGCTTTCTTT	CASSFWGGDTEAFF
TRBV7-9	NA	few	TRBJ1-4	TGTGCCAGCAGCCACCCGGGGCCTCGGGATGAAAAACTGTTTTTT	CASSHPGPRDEKLFF
TRBV25-1	NA	NA	TRBJ2-3	TGTGCCAGCAGACAGGGTAGGGCAGATACGCAGTATTTT	CASRQGRADTQYF
TRBV4-3	TRBD2	many	TRBJ2-3	TGCGCCAGCAGCCAAGATTGGCCTAGCGGGAGCACAGATACGCAGTATTTT	CASSQDWPSGSTDTQYF
TRBV2	NA	NA	TRBJ2-5	TGTGCCAGTAAACGGACAGACCAAGAGACCCAGTACTTC	CASKRTDQETQYF
TRBV28	NA	NA	TRBJ2-1	TGTGCCAGCAGTTTCATAAGATACAATGAGCAGTTCTTC	CASSFIRYNEQFF